The 19 T cell receptor beta chains listed next were all sequenced from one sample in a study of immune characterization of retroperitoneal liposarcoma. MiXCR, applied by TCRdb to the PCR reads, yields one record per CDR3 protein. The sample yields fewer than 2,500 distinct CDR3 sequences, 40% to 45% seen once. The specimen sequenced was tumor tissue. These receptors all stem from a male donor with retroperitoneal liposarcoma.

Within the sample, this clonotype is medium-sized. DNA of the CDR3: TGCGCCAGCAGTGAAGGTAGGGGGAACACTGAAGCTTTCTTT. Translation gives CASSEGRGNTEAFF. The V call is TRBV10-2, the J call TRBJ1-1; maybe TRBD1 (5 bases). CDR1 is WSHSY, CDR2 SAAADI, per germline. Trimming shortened V by 3 bases and J by 1 base, and 9 bases separated the two germline ends. The CDR3 totals 14 residues.

This chain uses TRBV6-8 with TRBJ2-5, with 12 nucleotides matching TRBD2. The J call may be in error: the DNA end matches TRBJ2-1 better. This CDR3 spans 16 amino acids. Germline lookup yields CDR1 MNHGY and CDR2 SAAAGT. This CDR3 reads CASSYSDGLAGNEQFF. The CDR3, as DNA: TGTGCCAGCAGTTACTCAGACGGACTAGCGGGAAATGAGCAGTTCTTC.

This clonotype was picked up a small number of times. The rearrangement links TRBV6-1 to TRBJ2-5; D possibly corresponds to TRBD2 (6 bases). With 2 bases removed from V and 11 bases from J, the gap between germline ends came to 27 bases. This CDR3 contains 17 residues. The germline V gene encodes CDR1 MNHNS and CDR2 SASEGT. The CDR3 is CASSEISRPAGGNEQYF. The CDR3, as DNA: TGTGCCAGCAGTGAAATCTCGCGACCGGCGGGCGGGAATGAGCAGTACTTC.

The genes are TRBV6-1 and TRBJ2-1, with 7 bases aligning to TRBD1. The J call may be mistaken, given a closer DNA end match to TRBJ2-7. Germline CDR1 reads MNHNS; CDR2 reads SASEGT. This CDR3 spans 15 amino acids. The CDR3 nucleotides read TGTGCCAGCAGTGAAGAGGCAGGGGGCTCCTACGAGCAGTACTTC. It codes for CASSEEAGGSYEQYF.

The V and J genes are TRBV12-3 or TRBV12-4 and TRBJ2-1, with 8 positions matching TRBD2. CDR3 size: 17 residues. J gave up 6 bases and V 0 bases, and 10 bases lay outside the gene matches. The CDR3 here is CASSLAPQRETFNEQFF. DNA for the CDR3: TGTGCCAGCAGTTTAGCCCCCCAGCGGGAGACATTCAATGAGCAGTTCTTC.

This chain connects TRBV6-1 to TRBJ2-3; maybe TRBD2 (7 bases). Germline values: CDR1 MNHNS, CDR2 SASEGT. Deletions cut 1 base from V and 6 bases from J, with 14 bases between. This CDR3 has 15 amino acids. CDR3 nucleotides: TGTGCCAGCAGTGAAGGGGGAGGGGGTAAGGATACGCAGTATTTT. Translation gives CASSEGGGGKDTQYF.

The chain uses TRBV7-2 and TRBJ2-1; 7 bases match TRBD1. V lost 4 bases and J lost 8; bases outside the gene matches: 5. CDR3 length: 13 amino acids. CDR1 is SGHTA and CDR2 is FQGNSA in the germline V gene. CDR3 in amino acids: CASSSKQGHEQFF. The CDR3 region has the DNA TGTGCCAGCAGCTCGAAACAGGGGCATGAGCAGTTCTTC. Filled out from reference TRBV7-2 and TRBJ2-1, the complete variable domain reads GAGVSQSPSNKVTEKGKDVELRCDPISGHTALYWYRQSLGQGLEFLIYFQGNSAPDKSGLPSDRFSAERTGGSVSTLTIQRTQQEDSAVYLCASSSKQGHEQFFGPGTRLTVL.

V usage is TRBV6-6 and J usage is TRBJ2-1, with D uncertain. TRBJ2-5 explains the end of the DNA better; the J call may be wrong. The CDR3 totals 14 residues. Germline loops: CDR1 MNHNY, CDR2 SVGAGI (reference sequence). CDR3 DNA: TGTGCCAGCAGCCCGGGTTTTGAACAAGAGACCCAGTACTTC. It codes for CASSPGFEQETQYF.

In this sample, this clonotype turned up a few times. The chain uses TRBV6-1 and TRBJ2-5; 7 nucleotides line up with TRBD2. The end of the DNA fits TRBJ2-7 better, so the J call may be wrong. CDR3 size: 14 residues. In germline, CDR1 is MNHNS, CDR2 SASEGT. In DNA form, the CDR3 reads TGTGCCAGCACCGAGACTAGCTACCCCTACGAGCAGTACTTC. It is translated as CASTETSYPYEQYF.

A single count supports this clonotype. This chain links TRBV12-3 or TRBV12-4 with TRBJ2-5; tentatively, D is TRBD1 or TRBD2 (5 bases each). The closer fit of TRBJ2-1 to the DNA end suggests the J call may be wrong. The CDR3 runs 16 residues. The CDR3 protein is CASSLAPGAGGETQFF. CDR3 in DNA: TGTGCCAGCAGTTTAGCCCCCGGGGCCGGTGGAGAGACCCAGTTCTTC.

By sample share, this clonotype is large. The chain uses TRBV6-1 and TRBJ2-5; 7 nucleotides align to TRBD2. Trimming removed 5 bases from V and 11 bases from J; junction bases left unmatched: 20. The CDR3 loop spans 16 amino acids. CDR1 is MNHNS and CDR2 is SASEGT in the germline V gene. Written as DNA, the CDR3 is TGTGCCAGCAGTTGGTCCAAGGGCGGGAGCGTCAGTGAGCAGTACTTC. As protein: CASSWSKGGSVSEQYF.

The genes are TRBV6-6 and TRBJ1-5; the D is unclear. The length of the CDR3 is 15 residues. Germline CDR1 is MNHNY and CDR2 is SVGAGI (reference sequence). V gave up 5 bases and J gave up 5 bases, with 16 bases separating them. CDR3 residues: CASSPGSPRDQPQHF. The CDR3 bases are TGTGCCAGCAGTCCCGGGTCCCCGAGGGATCAGCCCCAGCATTTT.

In its sample, this clonotype is large (0.1 to 1%). J is TRBJ2-5 and V is TRBV6-6; 12 bases are shared with TRBD2. Looked up from germline, CDR1 is MNHNY and CDR2 is SVGAGI (reference sequence). Losses at the gene ends were 5 bases for V and 1 base for J; bases not matched to a gene: 8. The CDR3 has 17 residues. CDR3 region: CASSRRTGLAGQETQYF. The CDR3 nucleotides read TGTGCCAGCAGTCGACGTACGGGACTAGCGGGCCAAGAGACCCAGTACTTC.

The chain combines TRBV7-9 with TRBJ2-1, with D possibly being TRBD1 (6 bases). The J call may be faulty, since TRBJ2-7 better matches the DNA end. Germline V gives CDR1 SEHNR, CDR2 FQNEAQ (reference sequence). This CDR3 has 13 amino acids. The CDR3 here is CASSETGAYEQYF. Written as DNA, the CDR3 is TGTGCCAGCAGCGAGACAGGAGCCTACGAGCAGTACTTC.

This clonotype came up a few times. The rearrangement links TRBV7-2 to TRBJ2-6; a weak D match, TRBD1 (6 bases). Between the trimmed V and J ends, which lost 5 bases and 4 bases, there was a span of 12 bases. Germline CDR1 SGHTA, CDR2 FQGNSA. The CDR3 is made up of 15 amino acids. The CDR3 DNA is TGTGCCAGCAGCCATCAAGGGGGAGGGGCCAACGTCCTGACTTTC. It specifies CASSHQGGGANVLTF.

The chain uses TRBV27 and TRBJ1-4; a weak D match, TRBD1 (5 bases). Trimming cost V 11 bases and J 0 bases, with 13 bases left between them. Germline CDR1 MNHEY, CDR2 SMNVEV (reference sequence). The CDR3 extends over 14 amino acids. In DNA form, the CDR3 reads TGTGCCTCAGCGAGGGGAGCAACTAATGAAAAACTGTTTTTT. Amino acids: CASARGATNEKLFF.

This CDR3 reads CASSLVGNYNEQFF. The CDR3 nucleotides are TGTGCCAGCAGCTTAGTCGGGAACTACAATGAGCAGTTCTTC. The rearrangement uses TRBV7-9 and TRBJ2-1, with a weak D call TRBD2 (5 bases). Trimming took off 1 base at V and 3 bases at J, with 7 bases between the two ends. Per the germline V gene, CDR1 is SEHNR and CDR2 is FQNEAQ (reference sequence). The CDR3 extends over 14 amino acids.

This clonotype is large in the sample. V gene TRBV6-1 combines with J gene TRBJ1-2; TRBD1 matches at 12 bases. Germline V gene lookup returns CDR1 MNHNS and CDR2 SASEGT. This CDR3 region has 16 residues. Trimming removed 5 bases from V and 8 bases from J; junction bases left unmatched: 12. CDR3 DNA: TGTGCCAGCAGTTATGGGACAGGGGGCGAAAGGGCCGGCTACACCTTC. This translates into CASSYGTGGERAGYTF.

Relative to its sample, this clonotype is medium-sized. The rearrangement links TRBV7-8 to TRBJ2-3; 7 bases align to TRBD1. The germline CDR1 and CDR2 sequences are SGHVS and FQNEAQ. J was trimmed by 0 bases and V by 7 bases; bases with no gene match: 4. The CDR3 totals 14 residues. The CDR3 bases are TGTGCCAGCACCAGGGACAGAAGCACAGATACGCAGTATTTT. This gives the protein CASTRDRSTDTQYF. The whole variable domain, remainder taken from reference TRBV7-8 and TRBJ2-3, is GAGVSQSPRYKVAKRGQDVALRCDPISGHVSLFWYQQALGQGPEFLTYFQNEAQLDKSGLPSDRFFAERPEGSVSTLKIQRTQQEDSAVYLCASTRDRSTDTQYFGPGTRLTVL.